This T cell receptor (beta chain) was identified during a study of tumor-infiltrating lymphocytes in oesophageal squamous cell carcinoma. This CDR3 region has 13 residues. Germline values: CDR1 SGHAT, CDR2 FQDESV (reference sequence). TCRdb recomputed calls from the PCR reads with MiXCR, one row per CDR3 protein. The repertoire holds about 12,000 distinct CDR3 sequences, with around three fifths as singletons. Sequencing was performed on esophageal tumor tissue. The chain has TRBV11-1 and TRBJ2-7, with a possible D match to TRBD2 (6 bases). TRBJ2-1 explains the end of the DNA better; the J call may be wrong. This TCR was sampled from a female donor with esophageal squamous cell carcinoma. The CDR3 bases are TGTGCCAGCAGCCGCGGGATCTCCAATGAGCAGTTCTTC. Amino acids: CASSRGISNEQFF.